The TCR beta chain described here comes from a study of blood T cell repertoires in COVID-19. V gave up 6 bases and J gave up 2 bases, with 26 bases separating them. This CDR3 is 18 amino acids long. Germline V lookup: CDR1 SSHAT, CDR2 FNYEAQ (reference sequence). The method was immunoSEQ multiplex PCR; TCRdb's version includes in-frame clones alone and lacks a portion of them. The sample has approximately 240,000 clones; 86% are singletons. The chain joins TRBV7-7 to TRBJ2-7; tentatively, D is TRBD2 (6 bases). The sample comprised peripheral blood. This sequence was found in a woman aged 25 to 39 who had recovered from COVID-19. CDR3 coding DNA: TGTGCCAGCAGTTGGGGGACTCAGAACACTTTATCGACCTACGAGCAGTACTTC. Its translation: CASSWGTQNTLSTYEQYF.